This TCR beta chain was identified during a study of cytomegalovirus exposure and HLA in healthy donors. Study observations and caveats: Presence/absence analyses rested on an assumption that sequencing depth was roughly uniform across donors. An analysis was carried out later, and it reportedly showed fewer N-insertions in an Asian-associated ancestry cluster than the approximately 680-donor mean. V segments that were indistinguishable, TRBV6-2 and TRBV6-3 among them, were omitted from analysis. TCR beta V segments were, for the most part, productive about 87% or about 30% of the time in an earlier analysis.

On this clone itself: As yet, its antigen is unknown.

CDR3 length: 12 amino acids. Trimming cost V 5 bases and J 12 bases, with 15 bases left between them. The germline gives CDR1 SGHTA, CDR2 FQGNSA. PCR employed 60 Vbeta and 13 Jbeta primers. Data came from immunoSEQ multiplex PCR; TCRdb stores just in-frame clones and leaves some out. The table has about 140,000 clones, 82% seen once. The V and J genes are TRBV7-2 and TRBJ2-3; D is possibly TRBD1 (5 bases). Sequenced input: PBMCs. The sequence was collected from a male donor in good health and CMV-seronegative. The CDR3 bases are TGTGCCAGCAGCCCGACCGTGGACACCCAGTATTTT. Protein: CASSPTVDTQYF.